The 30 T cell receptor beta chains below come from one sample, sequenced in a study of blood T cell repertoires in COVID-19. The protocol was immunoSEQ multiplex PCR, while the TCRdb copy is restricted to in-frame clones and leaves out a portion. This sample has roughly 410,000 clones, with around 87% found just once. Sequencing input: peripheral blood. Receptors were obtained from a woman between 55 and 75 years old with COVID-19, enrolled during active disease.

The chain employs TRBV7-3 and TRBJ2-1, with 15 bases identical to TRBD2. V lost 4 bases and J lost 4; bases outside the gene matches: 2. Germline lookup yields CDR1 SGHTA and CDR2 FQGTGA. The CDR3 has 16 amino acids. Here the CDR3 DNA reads TGTGCCAGCAGCTCGGGACTAGCGGGGGGATACAATGAGCAGTTCTTC. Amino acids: CASSSGLAGGYNEQFF.

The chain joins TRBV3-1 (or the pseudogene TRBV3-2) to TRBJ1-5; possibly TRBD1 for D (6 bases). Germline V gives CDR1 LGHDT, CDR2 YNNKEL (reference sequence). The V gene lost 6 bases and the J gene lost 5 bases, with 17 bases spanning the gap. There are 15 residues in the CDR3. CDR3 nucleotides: TGTGCCAGCAGGTCTTCAATCAGGGGCGATCAGCCCCAGCATTTT. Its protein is CASRSSIRGDQPQHF.

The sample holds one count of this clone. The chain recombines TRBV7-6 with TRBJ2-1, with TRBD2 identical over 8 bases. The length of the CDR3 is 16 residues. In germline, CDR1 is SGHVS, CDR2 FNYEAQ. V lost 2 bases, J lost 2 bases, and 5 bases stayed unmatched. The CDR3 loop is CASSLSGGGTYNEQFF. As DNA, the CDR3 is TGTGCCAGCAGCTTATCCGGGGGGGGAACCTACAATGAGCAGTTCTTC.

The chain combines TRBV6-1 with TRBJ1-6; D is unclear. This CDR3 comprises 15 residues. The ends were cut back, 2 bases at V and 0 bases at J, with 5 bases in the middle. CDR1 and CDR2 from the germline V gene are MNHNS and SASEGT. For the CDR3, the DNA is TGTGCCAGCAGTGAACACAGCTCCTATAATTCACCCCTCCACTTT. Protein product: CASSEHSSYNSPLHF.

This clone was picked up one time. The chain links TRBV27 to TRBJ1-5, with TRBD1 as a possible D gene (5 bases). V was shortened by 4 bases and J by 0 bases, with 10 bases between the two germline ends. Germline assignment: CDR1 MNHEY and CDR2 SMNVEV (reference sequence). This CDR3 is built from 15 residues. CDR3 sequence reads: CASSSRQSSNQPQHF. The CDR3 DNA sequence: TGTGCCAGCAGTTCCCGACAGAGTAGCAATCAGCCCCAGCATTTT.

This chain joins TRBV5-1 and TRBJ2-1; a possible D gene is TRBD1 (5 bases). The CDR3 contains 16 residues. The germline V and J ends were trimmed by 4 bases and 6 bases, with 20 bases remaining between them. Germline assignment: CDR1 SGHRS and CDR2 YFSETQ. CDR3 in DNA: TGCGCCAGCAGCCCAAACGCGAGACAGCTGGCCAATGAGCAGTTCTTC. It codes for CASSPNARQLANEQFF.

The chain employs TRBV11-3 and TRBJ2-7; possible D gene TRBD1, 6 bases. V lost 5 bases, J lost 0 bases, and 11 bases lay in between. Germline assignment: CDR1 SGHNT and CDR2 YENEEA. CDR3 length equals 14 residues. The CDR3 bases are TGTGCCAGCAGCCCACGGACAGACTCCTACGAGCAGTACTTC. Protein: CASSPRTDSYEQYF.

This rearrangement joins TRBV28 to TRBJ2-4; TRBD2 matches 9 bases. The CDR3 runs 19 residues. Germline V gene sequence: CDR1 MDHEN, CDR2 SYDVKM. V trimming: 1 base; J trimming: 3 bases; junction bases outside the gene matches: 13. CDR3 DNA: TGTGCCAGCAGTTTATTAGCCCCTAAGCGGGGGGAGGACAAAAACATTCAGTACTTC. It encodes CASSLLAPKRGEDKNIQYF.

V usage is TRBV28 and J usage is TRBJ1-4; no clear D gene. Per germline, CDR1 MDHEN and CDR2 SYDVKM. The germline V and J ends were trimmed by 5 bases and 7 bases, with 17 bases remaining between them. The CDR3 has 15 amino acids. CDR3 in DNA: TGTGCCAGCAGTAGCCAGTGGGTTAGGAGTGAAAAACTGTTTTTT. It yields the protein CASSSQWVRSEKLFF.

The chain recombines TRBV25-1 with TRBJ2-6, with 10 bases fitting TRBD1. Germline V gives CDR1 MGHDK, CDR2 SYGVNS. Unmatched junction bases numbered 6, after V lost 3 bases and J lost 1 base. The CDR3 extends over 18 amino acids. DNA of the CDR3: TGTGCCAGCAGTGAGGGGACAGGGGCGATTTCTGGGGCCAACGTCCTGACTTTC. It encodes CASSEGTGAISGANVLTF.

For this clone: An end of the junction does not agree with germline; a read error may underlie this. This chain's CDR3 is CASSWDGQGQKTQYF. In DNA, the CDR3 is TGCGCCAGCAGCTGGGACGGACAGGGCCAAAAGACCCAGTACTTC. The chain has TRBV5-1 and TRBJ2-5; 8 positions agree with TRBD1. Per the germline V gene, CDR1 is SGHRS and CDR2 is YFSETQ. This CDR3 is 15 amino acids long.

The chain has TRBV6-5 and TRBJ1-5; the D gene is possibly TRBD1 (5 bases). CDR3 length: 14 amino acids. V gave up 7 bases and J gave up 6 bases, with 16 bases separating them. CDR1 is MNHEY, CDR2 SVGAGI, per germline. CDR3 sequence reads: CASKGAGEGQPQHF. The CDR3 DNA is TGTGCCAGCAAAGGGGCCGGGGAGGGTCAGCCCCAGCATTTT.

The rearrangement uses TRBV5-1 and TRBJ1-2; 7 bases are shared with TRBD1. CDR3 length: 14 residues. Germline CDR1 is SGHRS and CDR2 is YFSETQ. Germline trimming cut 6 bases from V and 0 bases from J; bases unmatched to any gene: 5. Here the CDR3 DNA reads TGCGCCAGCACCCAGGGACAGACTAACTATGGCTACACCTTC. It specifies CASTQGQTNYGYTF. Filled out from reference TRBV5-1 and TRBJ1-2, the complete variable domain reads KAGVTQTPRYLIKTRGQQVTLSCSPISGHRSVSWYQQTPGQGLQFLFEYFSETQRNKGNFPGRFSGRQFSNSRSEMNVSTLELGDSALYLCASTQGQTNYGYTFGSGTRLTVV.

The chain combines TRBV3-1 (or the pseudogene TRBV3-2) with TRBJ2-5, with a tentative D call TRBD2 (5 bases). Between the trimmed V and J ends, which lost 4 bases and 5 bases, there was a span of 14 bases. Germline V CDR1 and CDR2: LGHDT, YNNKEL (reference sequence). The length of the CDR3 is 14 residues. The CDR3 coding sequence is TGTGCCAGCAGCCTACCAAGCGGCGGGGAGACCCAGTACTTC. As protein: CASSLPSGGETQYF.

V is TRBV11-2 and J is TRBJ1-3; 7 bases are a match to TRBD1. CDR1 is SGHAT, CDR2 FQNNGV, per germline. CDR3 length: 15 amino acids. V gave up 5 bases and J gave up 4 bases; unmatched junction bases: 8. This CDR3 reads CASSQIRDRGNTIYF. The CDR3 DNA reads TGTGCCAGCAGCCAGATCCGGGACAGAGGAAACACCATATATTTT.

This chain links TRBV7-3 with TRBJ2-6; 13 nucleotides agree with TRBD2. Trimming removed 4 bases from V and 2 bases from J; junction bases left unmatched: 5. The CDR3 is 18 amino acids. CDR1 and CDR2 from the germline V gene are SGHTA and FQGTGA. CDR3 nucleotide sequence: TGTGCCAGCAGCTCAACCGGGACTAGCGGGGCTGGGGCCAACGTCCTGACTTTC. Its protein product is CASSSTGTSGAGANVLTF.

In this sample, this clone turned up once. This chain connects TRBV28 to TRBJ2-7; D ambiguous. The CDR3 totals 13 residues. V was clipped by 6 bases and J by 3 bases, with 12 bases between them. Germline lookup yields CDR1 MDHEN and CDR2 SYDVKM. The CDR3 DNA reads TGTGCCAGCAGGGGCGTCGTAGGCTACGAGCAGTACTTC. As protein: CASRGVVGYEQYF.

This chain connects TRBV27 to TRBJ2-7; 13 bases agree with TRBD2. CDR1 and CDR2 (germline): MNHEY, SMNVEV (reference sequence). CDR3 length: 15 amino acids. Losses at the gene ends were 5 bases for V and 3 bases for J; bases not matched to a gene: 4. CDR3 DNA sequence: TGTGCCAGCAGTGCGGGGACTAGCGGGGACTACGAGCAGTACTTC. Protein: CASSAGTSGDYEQYF.

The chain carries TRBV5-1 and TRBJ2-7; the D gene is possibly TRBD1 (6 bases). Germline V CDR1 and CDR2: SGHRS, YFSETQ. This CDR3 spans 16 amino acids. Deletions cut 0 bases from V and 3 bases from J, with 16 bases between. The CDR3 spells CASSLESRTVVYEQYF. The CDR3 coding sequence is TGCGCCAGCAGCTTGGAATCTAGGACAGTAGTCTACGAGCAGTACTTC.

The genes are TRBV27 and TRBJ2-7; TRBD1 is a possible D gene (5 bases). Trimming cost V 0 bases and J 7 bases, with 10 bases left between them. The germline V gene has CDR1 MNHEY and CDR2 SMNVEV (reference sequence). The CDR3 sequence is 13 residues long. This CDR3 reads CASSLSRQGEQYF. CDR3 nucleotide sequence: TGTGCCAGCAGTTTATCGAGGCAGGGTGAGCAGTACTTC.

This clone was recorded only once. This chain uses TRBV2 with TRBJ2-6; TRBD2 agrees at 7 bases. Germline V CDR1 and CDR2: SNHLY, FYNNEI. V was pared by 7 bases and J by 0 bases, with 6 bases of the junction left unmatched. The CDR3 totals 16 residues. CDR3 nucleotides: TGTGCCAGCAAGGAGGGACTAACCTCTGGGGCCAACGTCCTGACTTTC. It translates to CASKEGLTSGANVLTF.

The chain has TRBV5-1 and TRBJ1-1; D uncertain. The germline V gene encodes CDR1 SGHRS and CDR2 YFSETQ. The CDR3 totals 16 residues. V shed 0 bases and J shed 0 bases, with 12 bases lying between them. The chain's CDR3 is CASSLAAAELNTEAFF. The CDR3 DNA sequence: TGCGCCAGCAGCTTGGCAGCGGCGGAGTTGAACACTGAAGCTTTCTTT. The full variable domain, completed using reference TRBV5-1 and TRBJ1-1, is KAGVTQTPRYLIKTRGQQVTLSCSPISGHRSVSWYQQTPGQGLQFLFEYFSETQRNKGNFPGRFSGRQFSNSRSEMNVSTLELGDSALYLCASSLAAAELNTEAFFGQGTRLTVV.

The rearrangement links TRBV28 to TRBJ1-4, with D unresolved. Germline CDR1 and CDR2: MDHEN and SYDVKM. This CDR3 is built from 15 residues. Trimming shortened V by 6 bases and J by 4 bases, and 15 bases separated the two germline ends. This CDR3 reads CASRTRRINNEKLFF. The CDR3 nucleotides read TGTGCCAGCAGGACTCGTAGGATAAATAATGAAAAACTGTTTTTT.

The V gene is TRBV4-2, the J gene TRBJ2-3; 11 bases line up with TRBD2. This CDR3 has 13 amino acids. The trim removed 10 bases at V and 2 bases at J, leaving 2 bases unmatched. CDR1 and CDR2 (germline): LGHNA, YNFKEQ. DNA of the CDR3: TGTGCCACTAGCGGGGGGCTCACAGATACGCAGTATTTT. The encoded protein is CATSGGLTDTQYF.

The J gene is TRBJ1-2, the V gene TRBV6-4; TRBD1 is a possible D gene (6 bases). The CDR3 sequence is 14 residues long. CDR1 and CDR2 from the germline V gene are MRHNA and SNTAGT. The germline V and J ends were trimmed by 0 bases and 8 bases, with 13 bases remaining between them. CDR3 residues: CASSDSNPGDGYTF. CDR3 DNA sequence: TGTGCCAGCAGTGACTCGAATCCAGGGGACGGCTACACCTTC.

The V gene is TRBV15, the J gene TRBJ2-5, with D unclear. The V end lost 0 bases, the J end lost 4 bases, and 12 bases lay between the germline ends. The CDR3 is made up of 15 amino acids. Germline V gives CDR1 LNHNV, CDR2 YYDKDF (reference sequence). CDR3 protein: CATSRDQQAPETQYF. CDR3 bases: TGTGCCACCAGCAGAGATCAGCAGGCTCCAGAGACCCAGTACTTC. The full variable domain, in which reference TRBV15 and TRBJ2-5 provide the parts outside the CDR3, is DAMVIQNPRYQVTQFGKPVTLSCSQTLNHNVMYWYQQKSSQAPKLLFHYYDKDFNNEADTPDNFQSRRPNTSFCFLDIRSPGLGDTAMYLCATSRDQQAPETQYFGPGTRLLVL.

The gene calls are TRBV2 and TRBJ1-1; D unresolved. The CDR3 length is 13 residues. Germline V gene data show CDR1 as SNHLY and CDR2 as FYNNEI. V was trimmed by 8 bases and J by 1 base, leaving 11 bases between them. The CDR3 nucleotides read TGTGCCAGCGCTATCGATGGGAACACTGAAGCTTTCTTT. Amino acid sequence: CASAIDGNTEAFF.

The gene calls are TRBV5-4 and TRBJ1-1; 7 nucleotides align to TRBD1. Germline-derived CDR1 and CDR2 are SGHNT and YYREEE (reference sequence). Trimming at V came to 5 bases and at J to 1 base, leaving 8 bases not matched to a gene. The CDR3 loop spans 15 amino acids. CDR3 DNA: TGTGCCAGCAGAAACAGGACAGGACCGAACACTGAAGCTTTCTTT. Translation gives CASRNRTGPNTEAFF.

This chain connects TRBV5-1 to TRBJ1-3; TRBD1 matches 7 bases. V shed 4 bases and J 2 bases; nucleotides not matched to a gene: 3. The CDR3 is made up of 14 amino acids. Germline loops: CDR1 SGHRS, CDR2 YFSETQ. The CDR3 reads CASSMTGTGNTIYF. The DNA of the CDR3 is TGCGCCAGCAGCATGACAGGGACTGGAAACACCATATATTTT.

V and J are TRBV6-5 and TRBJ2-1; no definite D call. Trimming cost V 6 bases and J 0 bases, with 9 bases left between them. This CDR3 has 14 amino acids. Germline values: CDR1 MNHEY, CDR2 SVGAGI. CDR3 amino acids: CASRRGISYNEQFF. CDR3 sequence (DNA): TGTGCCAGCAGGCGAGGTATCTCCTACAATGAGCAGTTCTTC.